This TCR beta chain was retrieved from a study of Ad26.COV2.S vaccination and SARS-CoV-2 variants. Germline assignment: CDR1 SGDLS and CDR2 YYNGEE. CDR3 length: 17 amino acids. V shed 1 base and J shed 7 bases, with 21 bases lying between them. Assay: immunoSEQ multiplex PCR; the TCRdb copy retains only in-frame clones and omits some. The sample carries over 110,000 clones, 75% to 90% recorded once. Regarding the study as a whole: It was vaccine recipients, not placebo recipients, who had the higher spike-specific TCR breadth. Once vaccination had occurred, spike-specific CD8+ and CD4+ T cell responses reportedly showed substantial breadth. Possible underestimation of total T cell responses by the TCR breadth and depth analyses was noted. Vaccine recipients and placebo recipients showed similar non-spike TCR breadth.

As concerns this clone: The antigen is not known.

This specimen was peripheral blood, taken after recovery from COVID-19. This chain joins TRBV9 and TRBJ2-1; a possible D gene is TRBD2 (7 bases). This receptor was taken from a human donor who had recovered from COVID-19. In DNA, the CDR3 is TGTGCCAGCAGCGTACGTCCCGGGGGGCGGAACCAAAATGAGCAGTTCTTC. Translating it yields CASSVRPGGRNQNEQFF.